Each of the 15 T cell receptor beta chains below was sequenced from the same sample in a study of T-cell memory formation after mild COVID-19. TCRdb fed the 5' RACE reads into MiXCR, producing one record per CDR3 protein. The sample records 350,000 to 500,000 distinct CDR3 sequences, 23% being singletons. Sequencing was performed on PBMCs or a T cell subset sorted from them (not recorded which). These TCRs come from an adult woman who had mild COVID-19 (a few samples of this study predate the infection). Cell type and time point are not known.

The table lists this clonotype with a few counts. The chain joins TRBV24-1 to TRBJ2-7; D unclear. The CDR3 covers 11 residues. Germline CDR1 KGHDR, CDR2 SFDVKD. With 3 bases removed from V and 6 bases from J, the gap between germline ends came to 5 bases. CDR3 sequence reads: CATSDLSEQYF. CDR3 bases: TGTGCCACCAGTGATCTAAGCGAGCAGTACTTC.

This clonotype was counted only a few times. The chain employs TRBV12-3 or TRBV12-4 and TRBJ1-1; TRBD1 matches 10 bases. The CDR3 spans 16 residues. The V gene end was trimmed by 6 bases and the J gene end by 10 bases; junction bases not matched to a gene: 17. CDR3 nucleotide sequence: TGTGCCAGCAGCTGGACAGGGGGAAAAGCCAAACCCGGAGCTTTCTTT. It is translated as CASSWTGGKAKPGAFF.

The chain combines TRBV20-1 with TRBJ2-7; possible D gene TRBD2, 5 bases. The V and J ends lost 6 bases and 0 bases respectively, with 18 bases between them. The CDR3 covers 15 residues. From germline, CDR1 is DFQATT and CDR2 SNEGSKA (reference sequence). CDR3: CSAQDAGQSSYEQYF. CDR3 coding DNA: TGCAGTGCGCAGGACGCGGGTCAAAGCTCCTACGAGCAGTACTTC.

CDR3 region: CATQEGGNEQFF. In DNA, the CDR3 is TGTGCCACCCAGGAAGGGGGCAATGAGCAGTTCTTC. This rearrangement joins TRBV24-1 to TRBJ2-1; maybe TRBD1 (6 bases). The CDR3 runs to 12 residues. Germline assignment: CDR1 KGHDR and CDR2 SFDVKD. Trimming cost V 9 bases and J 6 bases, with 11 bases left between them.

The table lists this clonotype with a few counts. The J gene is TRBJ2-5, the V gene TRBV27, with TRBD1 as a possible D gene (6 bases). The V gene lost 5 bases and the J gene lost 5 bases, with 18 bases spanning the gap. The CDR3 runs 15 residues. The germline CDR1 and CDR2 sequences are MNHEY and SMNVEV (reference sequence). CDR3 in amino acids: CASSPMTGVGETQYF. The CDR3 bases are TGTGCCAGCAGTCCCATGACAGGAGTCGGTGAGACCCAGTACTTC.

This clonotype was recorded a few times. The V and J genes are TRBV12-3 or TRBV12-4 and TRBJ1-2; TRBD1 might be the D (6 bases). V lost 5 bases and J 8 bases, leaving 12 bases between the germline ends. The CDR3 has 12 amino acids. The CDR3 nucleotides read TGTGCCAGCAGTCACGGGACAAGCGGCTACACCTTC. This sequence encodes CASSHGTSGYTF.

This chain uses TRBV7-9 with TRBJ1-2; D is possibly TRBD1 (5 bases). The CDR3 totals 15 residues. V dropped 2 bases and J dropped 3 bases, with 13 bases sitting between them. Per germline, CDR1 SEHNR and CDR2 FQNEAQ (reference sequence). CDR3 in DNA: TGTGCCAGCAGCTTATTCCAGGGAGGTGACTATGGCTACACCTTC. Protein sequence: CASSLFQGGDYGYTF.

This clonotype was seen a few times. The chain joins TRBV7-9 to TRBJ2-5; D possibly matches TRBD1 or TRBD2 (5 bases each). V was clipped by 0 bases and J by 4 bases, with 12 bases between them. The CDR3 has 15 residues. The germline V gene has CDR1 SEHNR and CDR2 FQNEAQ (reference sequence). CDR3 in amino acids: CASSLATGAGETQYF. CDR3 sequence (DNA): TGTGCCAGCAGCTTAGCTACTGGGGCGGGAGAGACCCAGTACTTC.

The V call is TRBV9, the J call TRBJ2-7, with D perhaps matching TRBD1 or TRBD2 (5 bases each). This CDR3 region has 14 residues. Germline values: CDR1 SGDLS, CDR2 YYNGEE. Trimming left V 4 bases short and J 1 base short, with 12 bases between. This CDR3 reads CASSSEGLSYEQYF. The DNA for the CDR3 is TGTGCCAGCAGCTCAGAGGGGTTATCCTACGAGCAGTACTTC.

This chain uses TRBV7-8 with TRBJ2-2; the match to TRBD2 covers 11 bases. V lost 3 bases and J lost 7; bases outside the gene matches: 4. CDR1 is SGHVS, CDR2 FQNEAQ, per germline. CDR3 size: 15 residues. CDR3 coding DNA: TGTGCCAGCAGCTTTACTAGCGGGAGAAACGGGGAGCTGTTTTTT. It translates to CASSFTSGRNGELFF.

This rearrangement joins TRBV5-4 to TRBJ1-1, with D tentatively TRBD1 (6 bases). Germline V CDR1 and CDR2: SGHNT, YYREEE (reference sequence). V gave up 4 bases and J gave up 4 bases, with 14 bases separating them. The CDR3 is made up of 14 amino acids. Here the CDR3 reads CASSPTRGVTEAFF. CDR3 DNA sequence: TGTGCCAGCAGCCCGACTAGGGGGGTCACTGAAGCTTTCTTT.

V gene TRBV12-5 combines with J gene TRBJ2-5; D remains ambiguous. The V end lost 1 base, the J end lost 3 bases, and 3 bases lay between the germline ends. The germline CDR1 and CDR2 sequences are LGHNT and FRNRAP. CDR3 length equals 12 residues. The CDR3 is CASGLEEETQYF. In DNA form, the CDR3 reads TGTGCTAGTGGTTTGGAAGAAGAGACCCAGTACTTC.

The chain couples TRBV12-3 or TRBV12-4 to TRBJ2-5; perhaps D is TRBD1 or TRBD2 (5 bases each). The CDR3 is 15 amino acids. V lost 5 bases, J lost 1 base, and 14 bases lay in between. CDR3 nucleotide sequence: TGTGCCAGCAGTCCCCTTTTGGGGGTCCAAGAGACCCAGTACTTC. It codes for CASSPLLGVQETQYF.

This clonotype was detected only a few times. V gene TRBV6-5 combines with J gene TRBJ1-1; a possible D gene is TRBD1 (6 bases). Trimming cost V 2 bases and J 10 bases, with 14 bases left between them. This CDR3 comprises 13 residues. The germline V gene has CDR1 MNHEY and CDR2 SVGAGI. The CDR3 reads CASSYGGPGRAFF. The CDR3 DNA sequence: TGTGCCAGCAGTTACGGGGGGCCGGGTAGAGCTTTCTTT.

This chain links TRBV4-1 with TRBJ2-1, with 10 bases matching TRBD2. The J segment lost 5 bases and the V segment lost 3 bases, leaving 4 bases of the junction unmatched. Germline values: CDR1 MGHRA, CDR2 YSYEKL. This CDR3 has 15 amino acids. Here the CDR3 DNA reads TGCGCCAGCAGCCAGAGCGGGGGGGGAAACAATGAGCAGTTCTTC. Its protein is CASSQSGGGNNEQFF.